These 9 T cell receptor beta chains were all obtained from the same sample, sequenced in a study of quantifying T cell responses using KT2 cells. Study information: TCR alpha and beta constant-region primers primed reverse transcription of RNA.

A single-stranded UMI oligo with SP2 sequence was ligated to cDNA 3' ends. The first PCR ran three to four cycles with an equimolar RC1.1 and RC1.2 beta primer mix. TCRdb re-derived calls from the UMI-ligation and nested PCR reads in MiXCR, one entry per CDR3 protein. The repertoire holds 25,000 to 40,000 distinct CDR3 sequences, with around 10% as singletons. Sequenced input: PBMCs spiked with cells of the T cell clone KT2. These receptor sequences come from a human donor.

V usage is TRBV12-3 or TRBV12-4 and J usage is TRBJ2-1; D might be TRBD2 (6 bases). V gave up 6 bases and J gave up 6 bases, with 12 bases separating them. The CDR3 sequence is 13 residues long. The CDR3 DNA reads as TGTGCCAGCAGCCGGGGAGGAGTCAATGAGCAGTTCTTC. As protein: CASSRGGVNEQFF.

This clonotype was seen more than once but under ten times. The chain employs TRBV4-1 and TRBJ2-1; 7 bases line up with TRBD1. The CDR3 is 18 amino acids. Trimming at V came to 1 base and at J to 9 bases, leaving 18 bases not matched to a gene. Per germline, CDR1 MGHRA and CDR2 YSYEKL. The CDR3 sequence: CASSQGTGFRGRSGEQFF. In nucleotides, the CDR3 is TGCGCCAGCAGCCAAGGGACGGGGTTTAGGGGGCGGTCGGGTGAGCAGTTCTTC.

The rearrangement links TRBV9 to TRBJ2-1; TRBD2 agrees at 9 bases. Germline-derived CDR1 and CDR2 are SGDLS and YYNGEE. V lost 0 bases and J lost 7; bases outside the gene matches: 8. The CDR3 sequence is 16 residues long. CDR3 nucleotides: TGTGCCAGCAGCGTAGCTCCCGGACTAGCGCAAAATGAGCAGTTCTTC. This codes for CASSVAPGLAQNEQFF.

This clonotype was counted between two and nine times. The rearrangement links TRBV6-5 to TRBJ1-2, with 8 bases fitting TRBD1. The V gene end was trimmed by 0 bases and the J gene end by 6 bases; junction bases not matched to a gene: 9. CDR1 and CDR2 (germline): MNHEY, SVGAGI. The CDR3 sequence is 16 residues long. The CDR3 spells CASSYSRQGARDGYTF. CDR3 nucleotides: TGTGCCAGCAGTTACTCCCGTCAGGGGGCGCGAGATGGCTACACCTTC.

The sample holds many counts of this clonotype. The chain combines TRBV11-3 with TRBJ1-4; D remains ambiguous. V lost 1 base, J lost 0 bases, and 12 bases lay in between. This CDR3 is built from 17 residues. From germline, CDR1 is SGHNT and CDR2 YENEEA. As DNA, the CDR3 is TGTGCCAGCAGCTTAGTTGGCAGCTACGCAACTAATGAAAAACTGTTTTTT. The encoded protein is CASSLVGSYATNEKLFF.

This clonotype was counted a few times. The chain joins TRBV18 to TRBJ1-6; D is ambiguous. Trimming left V 3 bases short and J 6 bases short, with 15 bases between. In germline, CDR1 is KGHSH, CDR2 LQKENI. The CDR3 has 16 residues. The CDR3 bases are TGTGCCAGCTCACCCACAGCTATAACTTCTAATTCACCCCTCCACTTT. Its translation: CASSPTAITSNSPLHF.

The chain joins TRBV6-1 to TRBJ2-1, with 12 bases fitting TRBD2. The ends lost 2 bases at V and 4 bases at J; junction bases unmatched: 0. From germline, CDR1 is MNHNS and CDR2 SASEGT. This CDR3 spans 15 amino acids. The CDR3 region is CASSELAGGYNEQFF. CDR3 sequence (DNA): TGTGCCAGCAGTGAACTAGCGGGGGGGTACAATGAGCAGTTCTTC.

This clonotype was seen only a few times. CDR3 sequence (DNA): TGCGCCAGCATCGACCCAACCCCGGGCACCGGTTACAATGAGCAGTTCTTC. The encoded protein is CASIDPTPGTGYNEQFF. V gene TRBV23-1 combines with J gene TRBJ2-1; no clear D gene. TRBV23-1 qualifies as an ORF whose function is uncertain. CDR3 length equals 17 residues. V shed 7 bases and J shed 4 bases, with 23 bases lying between them.

The rearrangement joins TRBV7-6 to TRBJ1-1; 7 bases match TRBD1. The germline gives CDR1 SGHVS, CDR2 FNYEAQ. The CDR3 runs to 14 residues. The junction had 10 bases not matched to a gene; V was cut back by 9 bases and J by 3 bases. The CDR3 nucleotides are TGTGCCAGTGCAAATGGACAGGAGGACACTGAAGCTTTCTTT. Protein sequence: CASANGQEDTEAFF.